This TCR beta chain was profiled in a study of read filtering for tumor transcriptome and immune sequencing. As for the study in general: The cohort had 17 to 20 men and roughly 13 women aged roughly 45 to 90, mean roughly 66 years.

This CDR3 region has 17 residues. V was clipped by 0 bases and J by 0 bases, with 11 bases between them. Germline CDR1 is MRHNA and CDR2 is SNTAGT. The table lists this clonotype with many counts. This library used roughly 400 ng RNA and molecular barcoded adaptors spanning alpha/delta and beta/gamma chains. TCRdb reprocessed the reads with MiXCR, giving one entry per CDR3 protein. Of 100,000 to 150,000 distinct CDR3 sequences listed, 10% to 15% are singletons. V usage is TRBV6-4 and J usage is TRBJ1-4; D call uncertain. The clonotype was recovered from a donor at least 40 years old with multiple myeloma. The sample comprised a population of CD138-negative cells sorted from bone marrow. The CDR3 sequence is CASSDSNTLSTNEKLFF. Here the CDR3 DNA reads TGTGCCAGCAGTGACTCGAACACACTCTCAACTAATGAAAAACTGTTTTTT.